This paragraph reports one T cell receptor beta chain. The record originates from a study of shared clonotypes between healthy human individuals. Terminally differentiated effector memory CD45RA+ cells were left out of the naive CD8 fraction, which was CD45RO-negative and positively selected for CCR7. The germline gives CDR1 SGHVS, CDR2 FQNEAQ. With V trimmed by 5 bases and J by 6 bases, 9 bases remained unmatched. The CDR3 sequence is 14 residues long. Generated by immunoSEQ multiplex PCR, the TCRdb table keeps only in-frame clones and is missing some. The table records roughly 2 million clones, approximately 95% of them present only once.

This TCR was recovered from a man younger than 35 in good health. The chain recombines TRBV7-8 with TRBJ2-7; 8 bases are shared with TRBD1. The sequencing input was naive CD8+ T cells sorted from blood. For the CDR3, the DNA is TGTGCCAGCAGCCCGGACAGGGAGAAAGCCGAGCAGTACTTC. Translating it yields CASSPDREKAEQYF.